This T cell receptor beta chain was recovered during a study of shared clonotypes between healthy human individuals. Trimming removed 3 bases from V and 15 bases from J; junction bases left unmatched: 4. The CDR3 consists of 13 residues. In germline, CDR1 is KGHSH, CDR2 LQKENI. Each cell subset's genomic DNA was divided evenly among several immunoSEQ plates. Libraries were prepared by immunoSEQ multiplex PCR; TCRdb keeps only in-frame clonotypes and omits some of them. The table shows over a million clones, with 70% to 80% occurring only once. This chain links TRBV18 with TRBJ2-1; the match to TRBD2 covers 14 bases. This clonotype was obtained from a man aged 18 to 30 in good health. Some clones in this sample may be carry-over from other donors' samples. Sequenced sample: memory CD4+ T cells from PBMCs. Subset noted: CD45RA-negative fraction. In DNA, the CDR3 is TGTGCCAGCTCACCGGGACTAGCGGGAGTGGGGTTCTTC. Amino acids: CASSPGLAGVGFF.